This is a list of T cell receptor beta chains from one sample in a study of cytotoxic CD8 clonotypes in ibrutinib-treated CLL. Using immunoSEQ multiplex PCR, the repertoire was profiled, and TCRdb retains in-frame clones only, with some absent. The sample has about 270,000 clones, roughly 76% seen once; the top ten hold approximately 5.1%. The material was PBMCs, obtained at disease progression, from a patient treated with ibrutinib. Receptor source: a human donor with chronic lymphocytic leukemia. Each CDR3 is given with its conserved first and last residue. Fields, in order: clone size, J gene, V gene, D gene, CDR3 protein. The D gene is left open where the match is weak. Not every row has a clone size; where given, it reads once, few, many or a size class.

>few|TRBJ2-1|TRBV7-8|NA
CASNRMGDHRNEQFF
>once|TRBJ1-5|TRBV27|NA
CASGQGGGSRPQHF
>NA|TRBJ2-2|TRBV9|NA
CASSPQGLSYTGELFF
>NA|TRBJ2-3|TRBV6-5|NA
CASRYGLATDTQYF
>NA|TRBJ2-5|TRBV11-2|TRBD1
CASSLSGTGRMETQYF
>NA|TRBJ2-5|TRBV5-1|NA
CASSLGAFQLSAETQYF
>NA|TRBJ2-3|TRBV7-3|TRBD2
CASSLRRTSGSVDTQYF
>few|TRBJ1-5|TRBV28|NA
CASTQSHQPQHF
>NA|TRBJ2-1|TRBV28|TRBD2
CASTTGLAGGNEQFF
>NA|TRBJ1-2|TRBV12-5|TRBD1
CASGLVLQGPYNYGYTF
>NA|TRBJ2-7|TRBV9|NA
CASSPPFTSREQYF
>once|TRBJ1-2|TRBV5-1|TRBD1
CASSHPGQGNTYGYTF
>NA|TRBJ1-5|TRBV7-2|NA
CASRAGTHSNQPQHF
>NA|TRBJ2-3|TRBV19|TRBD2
CASSIAAGGMDTQYF
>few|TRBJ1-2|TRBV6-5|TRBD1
CASSPWTGNGYTF
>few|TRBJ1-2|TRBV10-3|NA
CAIGDFLGYTF
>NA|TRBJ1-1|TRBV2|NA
CASIRMYMNTEAFF
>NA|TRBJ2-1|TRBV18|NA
CASSRGQPNEQFF
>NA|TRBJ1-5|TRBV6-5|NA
CASSSGYSNQPQHF
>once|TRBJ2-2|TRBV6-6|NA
CASTLGGVKTGELFF
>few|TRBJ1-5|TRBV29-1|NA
CSVGTDSNQPQHF
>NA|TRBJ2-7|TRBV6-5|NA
CASSENRVVEQYF
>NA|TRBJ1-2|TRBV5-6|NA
CASSRIRAWAYGYTF
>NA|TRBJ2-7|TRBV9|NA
CASSVGGLRADEQYF
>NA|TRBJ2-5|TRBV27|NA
CASSPAASETQYF
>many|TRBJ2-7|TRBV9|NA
CASSGGSPYEQYF
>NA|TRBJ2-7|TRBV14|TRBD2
CASSPGLAEQYF
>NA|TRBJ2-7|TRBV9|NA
CASSVAWGSYEQYF
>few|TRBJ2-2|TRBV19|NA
CASSITVKGAGELFF